These 28 T cell receptor beta chains share one sample of origin, sequenced in a study of T cells after yellow fever vaccination. TCRdb analysed the 5' RACE reads with MiXCR anew, one entry per CDR3 protein. Here the sample spans approximately 600,000 distinct CDR3 sequences, about 12% being singletons. The specimen comprised PBMCs, sampled on the day of the yellow fever booster vaccination. The receptors stem from a man aged 25 to 45 who received the YFV17D yellow fever vaccine.

This chain joins TRBV6-2 or TRBV6-3 and TRBJ2-7; D remains unclear. V dropped 7 bases and J dropped 0 bases, with 10 bases sitting between them. The V gene's germline CDR1 is MNHEY and CDR2 SVGEGT. The CDR3 covers 13 residues. The CDR3 here is CASTRALSYEQYF. CDR3 DNA: TGTGCCAGCACCCGGGCCCTCTCCTACGAGCAGTACTTC.

The chain combines TRBV28 with TRBJ2-7; unclear D gene. The CDR3 is made up of 13 amino acids. Germline loops: CDR1 MDHEN, CDR2 SYDVKM. Trimming cost V 6 bases and J 6 bases, with 15 bases left between them. CDR3 DNA: TGTGCCAGCAGATCCTCCCCGGGCCTCGAGCAGTACTTC. Encoded protein: CASRSSPGLEQYF.

The chain joins TRBV9 to TRBJ2-4; tentatively, D is TRBD1 or TRBD2 (5 bases each). Germline-derived CDR1 and CDR2 are SGDLS and YYNGEE. CDR3 length equals 16 residues. V gave up 0 bases and J gave up 6 bases, with 16 bases separating them. The CDR3 spells CASSVEGGHLRNIQYF. The CDR3, as DNA: TGTGCCAGCAGCGTAGAAGGAGGACACCTCAGAAACATTCAGTACTTC.

Ten or more counts support this clonotype. Germline and junction disagree at one end, which may indicate a read error. V usage is TRBV5-1 and J usage is TRBJ2-1; D unclear. CDR1 SGHRS and CDR2 YFSETQ come from the germline V gene. The CDR3 totals 13 residues. CDR3 sequence (DNA): TGTGCCAGCAGCTCGGACGGATACAATGAGCAGTTCTTC. This codes for CASSSDGYNEQFF.

This chain connects TRBV9 to TRBJ2-7; D remains unclear. The V gene's germline CDR1 is SGDLS and CDR2 YYNGEE. This CDR3 is built from 11 residues. V lost 4 bases to trimming and J lost 5 bases, with 7 bases between them. The CDR3 DNA reads as TGTGCCAGCAGCTCACAAGACGAGCAGTACTTC. Its translation: CASSSQDEQYF.

This clonotype was recorded a few times. The chain uses TRBV12-3 or TRBV12-4 and TRBJ2-4; weak D call: TRBD1 (5 bases). V shed 6 bases and J shed 8 bases, with 17 bases lying between them. This CDR3 is 14 amino acids long. The CDR3 is CASSSGSLGDIQYF. CDR3 nucleotide sequence: TGTGCCAGCAGCTCCGGATCGCTAGGGGACATTCAGTACTTC.

This clonotype turned up a few times. The chain joins TRBV7-9 to TRBJ2-1; D is unclear. With 0 bases removed from V and 13 bases from J, the gap between germline ends came to 10 bases. Germline V gives CDR1 SEHNR, CDR2 FQNEAQ (reference sequence). The CDR3 is 12 residues long. The CDR3 region has the DNA TGTGCCAGCAGCTTAGCGGGTGGTCCTCAGTTCTTC. Its protein is CASSLAGGPQFF.

This clonotype turned up a few times. This rearrangement joins TRBV20-1 to TRBJ2-3; no reliable D call. With 0 bases removed from V and 0 bases from J, the gap between germline ends came to 19 bases. Germline assignment: CDR1 DFQATT and CDR2 SNEGSKA (reference sequence). The CDR3 runs 18 residues. CDR3 protein: CSARDPGTRFSSTDTQYF. CDR3 in DNA: TGCAGTGCTAGAGATCCTGGAACCCGGTTTTCTAGCACAGATACGCAGTATTTT.

This chain uses TRBV6-2 or TRBV6-3 with TRBJ1-2, with 9 bases matching TRBD1. With V trimmed by 7 bases and J by 4 bases, 10 bases remained unmatched. CDR1 and CDR2 from the germline V gene are MNHEY and SVGEGT. CDR3 length: 15 amino acids. In DNA form, the CDR3 reads TGTGCCAGCACCAGGACAGGGGAAGAAGGCTATGGCTACACCTTC. Amino acid sequence: CASTRTGEEGYGYTF.

CDR3 nucleotides: TGTGCCAGCAGTTTCGAGGACGGGACCCAGTACTTC. Translation: CASSFEDGTQYF. The chain links TRBV6-6 to TRBJ2-5; D call uncertain. From germline, CDR1 is MNHNY and CDR2 SVGAGI (reference sequence). The CDR3 spans 12 residues. The V end lost 4 bases, the J end lost 7 bases, and 10 bases lay between the germline ends.

This clonotype was seen many times. The rearrangement uses TRBV5-6 and TRBJ2-2; D might be TRBD1 or TRBD2, each matching 6 bases. CDR3 length: 16 amino acids. The germline V gene has CDR1 SGHDT and CDR2 YYEEEE. V dropped 4 bases and J dropped 2 bases, with 15 bases sitting between them. The CDR3 DNA sequence: TGTGCCAGCAGCGGTCGAGGGGGGTTTAACACCGGGGAGCTGTTTTTT. It encodes CASSGRGGFNTGELFF.

This clonotype was observed a handful of times. The V gene is TRBV6-5, the J gene TRBJ2-7; 8 bases agree with TRBD2. CDR3 length: 12 residues. J was trimmed by 2 bases and V by 8 bases; bases with no gene match: 2. Germline CDR1 and CDR2: MNHEY and SVGAGI. Written as DNA, the CDR3 is TGTGCCAGCGGGACTAGGACCTACGAGCAGTACTTC. It yields the protein CASGTRTYEQYF.

J is TRBJ2-4 and V is TRBV7-2, with 8 bases lining up with TRBD2. CDR1 is SGHTA, CDR2 FQGNSA, per germline. After removal of 5 bases from V and 15 bases from J, the junction contained 15 bases not matched to a gene. This CDR3 is 14 amino acids long. The DNA for the CDR3 is TGTGCCAGCAGCGACGGTGATATAGCGGGACCGCGGTACTTC. Its protein product is CASSDGDIAGPRYF.

This rearrangement joins TRBV7-2 to TRBJ2-3; D remains unclear. The CDR3 runs to 13 residues. The V end was cut by 3 bases, the J end by 6 bases, with 10 bases between. The germline gives CDR1 SGHTA, CDR2 FQGNSA. The CDR3 coding sequence is TGTGCCAGCAGCTTCTCGCAGACGGATACGCAGTATTTT. This translates into CASSFSQTDTQYF.

At least ten counts were recorded for this clonotype. The chain links TRBV20-1 to TRBJ2-3; either TRBD1 or TRBD2 may fit D (5 bases each). The germline V gene has CDR1 DFQATT and CDR2 SNEGSKA (reference sequence). The CDR3 is 15 residues long. Trimming removed 2 bases from V and 1 base from J, with 13 bases in between. The CDR3 nucleotides are TGCAGTGCTAGACCGTTACGGGACCGCACAGATACGCAGTATTTT. Translating it yields CSARPLRDRTDTQYF.

This clonotype was picked up a small number of times. The rearrangement uses TRBV27 and TRBJ1-5; 9 bases map to TRBD1. The CDR3 runs to 14 residues. With V trimmed by 7 bases and J by 6 bases, 7 bases remained unmatched. From germline, CDR1 is MNHEY and CDR2 SMNVEV (reference sequence). The CDR3 loop reads CASTPTGGVQPQHF. CDR3 nucleotides: TGTGCCAGCACTCCCACAGGGGGCGTTCAGCCCCAGCATTTT.

Only a few counts were recorded for this clonotype. The chain joins TRBV4-3 to TRBJ2-7; the D gene is possibly TRBD2 (6 bases). CDR1 is LGHNA and CDR2 is YSLEER in the germline V gene. V was trimmed by 0 bases and J by 2 bases, leaving 20 bases between them. The CDR3 consists of 18 residues. The CDR3 loop reads CASSQEVLIGRDPYEQYF. CDR3 nucleotides: TGCGCCAGCAGCCAAGAGGTCCTAATCGGGCGGGACCCCTACGAGCAGTACTTC.

This chain links TRBV20-1 with TRBJ2-3; weak D call: TRBD2 (6 bases). V lost 5 bases, J lost 4 bases, and 7 bases lay in between. CDR3 length equals 11 residues. Germline V gene data show CDR1 as DFQATT and CDR2 as SNEGSKA (reference sequence). The CDR3 DNA follows: TGCAGTGCTGGCGGGGCAGATACGCAGTATTTT. It specifies CSAGGADTQYF.

This clonotype has just a few counts. The chain joins TRBV9 to TRBJ2-5; 13 nucleotides align to TRBD2. Germline-derived CDR1 and CDR2 are SGDLS and YYNGEE. Trimming removed 0 bases from V and 3 bases from J; junction bases left unmatched: 5. This CDR3 comprises 17 residues. The CDR3 protein is CASSVGGLAGLKETQYF. CDR3 DNA: TGTGCCAGCAGCGTAGGGGGACTAGCGGGATTAAAAGAGACCCAGTACTTC.

The genes are TRBV2 and TRBJ2-7; D is possibly TRBD2 (6 bases). Trimming left V 6 bases short and J 0 bases short, with 15 bases between. CDR3 length equals 15 residues. Looked up from germline, CDR1 is SNHLY and CDR2 is FYNNEI. The CDR3 sequence: CASRAGAGSSYEQYF. The CDR3 DNA reads as TGTGCCAGCAGGGCTGGAGCGGGCAGCTCCTACGAGCAGTACTTC.

CDR3 region: CSATHRGAVETQYF. The DNA of the CDR3 is TGCAGTGCTACTCACAGGGGCGCGGTGGAGACCCAGTACTTC. The rearrangement links TRBV20-1 to TRBJ2-5, with TRBD1 identical over 7 bases. There are 14 residues in the CDR3. Germline V gene sequence: CDR1 DFQATT, CDR2 SNEGSKA (reference sequence). Unmatched junction bases numbered 10, after V lost 4 bases and J lost 5 bases.

This clonotype was seen only a few times. The rearrangement uses TRBV7-2 and TRBJ2-2, with 9 bases that match TRBD1. The CDR3 runs 14 residues. Germline trimming cut 5 bases from V and 10 bases from J; bases unmatched to any gene: 8. Germline values: CDR1 SGHTA, CDR2 FQGNSA. CDR3 region: CASSPDRGVQELFF. The CDR3 DNA is TGTGCCAGCAGCCCGGACAGGGGAGTACAGGAGCTGTTTTTT.

The table lists this clonotype with a few counts. This chain links TRBV15 with TRBJ2-2; D may be TRBD2 (6 bases). The CDR3 totals 16 residues. Germline V lookup: CDR1 LNHNV, CDR2 YYDKDF (reference sequence). The V gene lost 1 base and the J gene lost 6 bases, with 15 bases spanning the gap. The CDR3 nucleotides read TGTGCCACCAGCAGAGTAGGGACTCCGCGGGCCGGGGAGCTGTTTTTT. This translates into CATSRVGTPRAGELFF.

The rearrangement uses TRBV27 and TRBJ2-1; 11 bases agree with TRBD2. Per the germline V gene, CDR1 is MNHEY and CDR2 is SMNVEV (reference sequence). V shed 8 bases and J 6 bases; nucleotides not matched to a gene: 3. The CDR3 is made up of 13 amino acids. CDR3 bases: TGTGCCAGCGGACTAGCGGGCACCAATGAGCAGTTCTTC. Amino acids: CASGLAGTNEQFF.

The rearrangement links TRBV7-2 to TRBJ2-7; D tentatively fits TRBD1 or TRBD2 (5 bases each). CDR3 length: 13 amino acids. Germline CDR1 is SGHTA and CDR2 is FQGNSA. V was cut by 5 bases and J by 2 bases, with 10 bases left in between. The CDR3 bases are TGTGCCAGCAGCATCTCGGGGCCCTACGAGCAGTACTTC. It yields the protein CASSISGPYEQYF. The full variable domain, rest sourced from reference TRBV7-2 and TRBJ2-7, is GAGVSQSPSNKVTEKGKDVELRCDPISGHTALYWYRQSLGQGLEFLIYFQGNSAPDKSGLPSDRFSAERTGGSVSTLTIQRTQQEDSAVYLCASSISGPYEQYFGPGTRLTVT.

This clonotype came up a few times. The genes are TRBV29-1 and TRBJ2-7, with D perhaps TRBD2 (6 bases). CDR1 and CDR2 (germline): SQVTM, ANQGSEA. Trimming stripped 6 bases from V and 5 bases from J, with 17 bases between. The CDR3 runs 13 residues. The CDR3 DNA reads as TGCAGCGTCGCCCTCGGGGGTTACGACGAGCAGTACTTC. Its translation is CSVALGGYDEQYF.

The chain combines TRBV20-1 with TRBJ1-1; D gene uncertain. The CDR3 is 12 residues long. The germline V and J ends were trimmed by 6 bases and 6 bases, with 14 bases remaining between them. Germline assignment: CDR1 DFQATT and CDR2 SNEGSKA (reference sequence). This chain's CDR3 is CSAIVRSPEAFF. The CDR3 DNA is TGCAGTGCCATCGTGCGGTCCCCTGAAGCTTTCTTT.

The chain employs TRBV20-1 and TRBJ2-2; the D gene is possibly TRBD1 (6 bases). The CDR3 covers 14 residues. The V and J ends lost 5 bases and 1 base respectively, with 11 bases between them. The V gene's germline CDR1 is DFQATT and CDR2 SNEGSKA (reference sequence). The CDR3 region has the DNA TGCAGTGCTTCCGGGACAAGGAACACCGGGGAGCTGTTTTTT. Translation gives CSASGTRNTGELFF.